This T cell receptor (beta chain) was obtained from a study of identical twins. Study outcomes and limitations: Low generation probability was overrepresented in out-of-frame alpha sequences shared by twins.

This clonotype showed up just a few times. Antigen unknown. CDR3 size: 13 residues. V was clipped by 3 bases and J by 6 bases, with 8 bases between them. TCRdb passed the 5' RACE reads through MiXCR, listing each CDR3 protein once. The data contain a few hundred thousand distinct CDR3 sequences, around 8.8% of them singletons. The sample was also reused in another study, on yellow fever vaccine responses in identical twins. As reported in that work: Twins showed a vaccine T cell response that reportedly seemed partly convergent, partly personalized.

The clonotype comes from a woman aged 18-30 years in good health. The sequenced sample was CD8+ T cells sorted from blood. This sequence joins TRBV12-3 or TRBV12-4 and TRBJ1-4; D unresolved. This CDR3 is CASSFQKDEKLFF. CDR3 DNA: TGTGCCAGCAGTTTCCAGAAGGATGAAAAACTGTTTTTT.